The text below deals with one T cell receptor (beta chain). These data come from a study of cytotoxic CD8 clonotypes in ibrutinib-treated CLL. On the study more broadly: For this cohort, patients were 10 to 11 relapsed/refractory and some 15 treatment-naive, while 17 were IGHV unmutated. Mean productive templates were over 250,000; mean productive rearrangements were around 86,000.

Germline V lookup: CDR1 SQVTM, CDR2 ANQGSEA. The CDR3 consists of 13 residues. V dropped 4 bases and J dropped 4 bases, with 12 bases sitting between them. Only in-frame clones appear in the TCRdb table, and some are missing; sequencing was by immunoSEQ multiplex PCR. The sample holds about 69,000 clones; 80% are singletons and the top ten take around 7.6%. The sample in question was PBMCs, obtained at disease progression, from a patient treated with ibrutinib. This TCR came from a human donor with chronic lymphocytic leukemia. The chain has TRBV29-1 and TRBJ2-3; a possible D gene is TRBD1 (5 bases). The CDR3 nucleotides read TGCAGCGTTGTGAGGCAGGGCTCAGATACGCAGTATTTT. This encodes CSVVRQGSDTQYF.